This T cell receptor beta chain was captured in a study of T cells expressing NK-cell markers. Findings and limits, study-wide: More than five donors showed dominant NKG2C+ clonotypes comprising about 1.0-7.5% of their CD8+ T cells.

This CDR3 region has 15 residues. 5'RACE template switching with UMIs generated TCR beta cDNA. TCRdb reanalyzed the 5' RACE reads, giving one entry per CDR3 protein sequence and no DNA. The repertoire shows around 260,000 distinct CDR3 sequences; the top ten hold about 4%. As to this clonotype: The antigen remains unidentified.

The chain has TRBV12-3 or TRBV12-4 and TRBJ1-3. Sequences were obtained from blood T cells: a sorted CD56 or NKG2C T cell subset, CD4+ or CD8+ T cells, or bulk PBMC T cells (not recorded which). The sequence was obtained from a woman aged 18-70 years in good health. The CDR3 loop is CASRYAPFSGNTIYF.